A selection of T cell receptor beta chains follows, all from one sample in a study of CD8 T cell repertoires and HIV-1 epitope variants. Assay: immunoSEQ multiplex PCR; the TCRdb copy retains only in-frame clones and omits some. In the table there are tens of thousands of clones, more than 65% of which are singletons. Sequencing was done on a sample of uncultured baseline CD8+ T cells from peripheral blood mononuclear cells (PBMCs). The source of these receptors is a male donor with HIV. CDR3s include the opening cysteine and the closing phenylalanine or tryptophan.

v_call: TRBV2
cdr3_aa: CASSEARRGLTEAFF

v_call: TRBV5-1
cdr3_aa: CASSLGALGEKLFF

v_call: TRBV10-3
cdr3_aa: CAIKDNSYEQYF

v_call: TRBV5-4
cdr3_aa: CASSLEAGADEQFF

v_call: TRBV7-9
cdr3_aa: CASRQGSGNTIYF

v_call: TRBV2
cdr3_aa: CASGYFPKADPYGYTF

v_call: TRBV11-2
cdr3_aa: CASSLASPHEAFF

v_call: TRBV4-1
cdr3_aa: CASSQSGNTIYF

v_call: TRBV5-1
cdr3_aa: CASSLWGSGELFF

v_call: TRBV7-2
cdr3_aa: CASSLIQGNYEQYF

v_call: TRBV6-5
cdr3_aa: CATRSTAGTYEQYF

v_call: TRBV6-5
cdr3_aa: CASRGQGVYGYTF

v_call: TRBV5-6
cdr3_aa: CASSPRFGRANEKLFF

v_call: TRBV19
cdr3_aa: CATSDPSGNTEAFF

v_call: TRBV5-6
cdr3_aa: CASSLSFYEQYF

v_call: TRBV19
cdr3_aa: CASSRDRGNEQYF

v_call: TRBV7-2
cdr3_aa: CASSLVAGRSYNEQFF

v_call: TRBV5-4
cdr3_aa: CASSLSGVNGNTIYF

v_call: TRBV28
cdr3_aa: CASSLGLAGGGHEQFF